The subject of this entry is one T cell receptor (beta chain). This sample is drawn from a study of T cell changes during pregnancy in multiple sclerosis. The CDR3 runs to 16 residues. Trimming took 6 bases from V and 2 from J; bases not matched to a gene: 7. Germline lookup yields CDR1 SGHVS and CDR2 FQNEAQ. Method: immunoSEQ multiplex PCR; TCRdb's copy keeps in-frame clones and lacks some. The data hold about 66,000 clones, with over 75% observed a single time. This specimen was CD8+ T cells from peripheral blood mononuclear cells, taken before pregnancy. The V and J genes are TRBV7-8 and TRBJ2-5; TRBD2 aligns across 12 bases. This sequence originates from a female donor with multiple sclerosis, enrolled in a pregnancy study. The CDR3 coding sequence is TGTGCCAGCAGTTTTCGACTAGCGGGGGCTCAAGAGACCCAGTACTTC. It codes for CASSFRLAGAQETQYF.